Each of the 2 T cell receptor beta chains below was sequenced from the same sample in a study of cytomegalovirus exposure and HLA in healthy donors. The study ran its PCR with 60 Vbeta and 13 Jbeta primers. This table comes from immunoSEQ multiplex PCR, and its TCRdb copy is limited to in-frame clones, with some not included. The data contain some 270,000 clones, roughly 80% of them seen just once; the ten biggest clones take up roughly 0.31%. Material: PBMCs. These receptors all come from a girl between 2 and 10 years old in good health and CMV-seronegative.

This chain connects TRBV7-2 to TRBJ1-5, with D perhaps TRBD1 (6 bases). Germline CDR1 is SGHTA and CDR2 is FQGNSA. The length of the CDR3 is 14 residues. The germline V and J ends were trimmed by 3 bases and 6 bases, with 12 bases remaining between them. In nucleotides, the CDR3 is TGTGCCAGCAGCTTTTTCACAGGGAGTCAGCCCCAGCATTTT. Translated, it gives CASSFFTGSQPQHF.

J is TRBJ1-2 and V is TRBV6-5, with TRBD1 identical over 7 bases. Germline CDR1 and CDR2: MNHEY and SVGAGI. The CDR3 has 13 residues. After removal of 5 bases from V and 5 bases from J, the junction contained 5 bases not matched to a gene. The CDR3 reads CASSGGGEYGYTF. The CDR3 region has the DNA TGTGCCAGCAGTGGAGGGGGCGAGTATGGCTACACCTTC.